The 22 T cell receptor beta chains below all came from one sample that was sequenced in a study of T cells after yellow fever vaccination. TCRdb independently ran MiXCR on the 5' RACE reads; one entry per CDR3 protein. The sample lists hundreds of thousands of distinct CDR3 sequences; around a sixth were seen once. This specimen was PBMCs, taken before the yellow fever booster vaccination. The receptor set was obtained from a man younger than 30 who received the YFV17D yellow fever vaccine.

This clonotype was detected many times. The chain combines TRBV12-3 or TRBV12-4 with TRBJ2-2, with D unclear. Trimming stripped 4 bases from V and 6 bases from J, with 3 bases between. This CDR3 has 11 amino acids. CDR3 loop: CASSSPGELFF. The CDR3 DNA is TGTGCCAGCAGTTCCCCCGGGGAGCTGTTTTTT.

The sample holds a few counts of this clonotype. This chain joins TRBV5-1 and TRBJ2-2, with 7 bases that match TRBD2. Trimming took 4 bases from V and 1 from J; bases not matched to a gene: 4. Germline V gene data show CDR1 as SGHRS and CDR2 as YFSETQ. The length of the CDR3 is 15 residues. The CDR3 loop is CASSDGGGNTGELFF. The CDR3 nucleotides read TGCGCCAGCAGCGACGGCGGGGGGAACACCGGGGAGCTGTTTTTT.

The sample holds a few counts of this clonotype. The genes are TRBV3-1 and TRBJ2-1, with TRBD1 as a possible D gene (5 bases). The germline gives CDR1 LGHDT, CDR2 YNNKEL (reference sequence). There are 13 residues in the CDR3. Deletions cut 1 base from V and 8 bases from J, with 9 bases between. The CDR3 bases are TGTGCCAGCAGCCAAGTGAAGGGGTATGAGCAGTTCTTC. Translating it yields CASSQVKGYEQFF.

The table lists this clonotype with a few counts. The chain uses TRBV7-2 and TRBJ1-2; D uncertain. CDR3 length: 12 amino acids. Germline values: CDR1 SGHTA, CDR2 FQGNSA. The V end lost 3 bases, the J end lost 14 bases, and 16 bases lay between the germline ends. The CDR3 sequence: CASSFPAGGKTF. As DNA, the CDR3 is TGTGCCAGCAGCTTCCCCGCGGGCGGTAAAACCTTC. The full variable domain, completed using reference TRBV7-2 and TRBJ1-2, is GAGVSQSPSNKVTEKGKDVELRCDPISGHTALYWYRQSLGQGLEFLIYFQGNSAPDKSGLPSDRFSAERTGGSVSTLTIQRTQQEDSAVYLCASSFPAGGKTFGSGTRLTVV.

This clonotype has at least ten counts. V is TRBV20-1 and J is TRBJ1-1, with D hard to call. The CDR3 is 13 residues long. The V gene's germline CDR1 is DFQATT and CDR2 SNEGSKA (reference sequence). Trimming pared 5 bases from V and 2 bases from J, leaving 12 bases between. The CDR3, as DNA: TGCAGTGCTTGCCCAAACCTAAACACTGAAGCTTTCTTT. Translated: CSACPNLNTEAFF.

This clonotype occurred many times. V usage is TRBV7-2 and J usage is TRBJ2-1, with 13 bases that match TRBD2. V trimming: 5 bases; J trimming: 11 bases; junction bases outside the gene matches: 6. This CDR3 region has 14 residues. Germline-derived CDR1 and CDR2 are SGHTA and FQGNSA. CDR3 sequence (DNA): TGTGCCAGCAGCCCGACTAGCGGGGGGCCCAAGCAGTTCTTC. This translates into CASSPTSGGPKQFF. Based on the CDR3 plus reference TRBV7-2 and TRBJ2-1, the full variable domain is GAGVSQSPSNKVTEKGKDVELRCDPISGHTALYWYRQSLGQGLEFLIYFQGNSAPDKSGLPSDRFSAERTGGSVSTLTIQRTQQEDSAVYLCASSPTSGGPKQFFGPGTRLTVL.

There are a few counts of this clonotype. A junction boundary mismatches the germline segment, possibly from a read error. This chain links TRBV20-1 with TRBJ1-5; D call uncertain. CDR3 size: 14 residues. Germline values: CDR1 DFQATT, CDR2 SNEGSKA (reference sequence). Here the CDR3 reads CSARGPRGNQPQHF. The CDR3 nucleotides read TGCAGTGCGAGAGGACCGCGGGGCAATCAGCCCCAGCATTTT.

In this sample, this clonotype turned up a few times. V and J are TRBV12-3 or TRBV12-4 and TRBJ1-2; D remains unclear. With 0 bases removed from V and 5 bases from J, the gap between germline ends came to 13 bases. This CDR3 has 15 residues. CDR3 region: CASSLALAWEYGYTF. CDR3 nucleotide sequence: TGTGCCAGCAGTTTAGCTCTGGCGTGGGAATATGGCTACACCTTC.

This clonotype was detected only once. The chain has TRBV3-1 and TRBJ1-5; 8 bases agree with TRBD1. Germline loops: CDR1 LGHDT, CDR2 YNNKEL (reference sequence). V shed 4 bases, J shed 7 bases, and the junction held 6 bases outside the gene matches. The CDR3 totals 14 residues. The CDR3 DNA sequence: TGTGCCAGCAGCCCTTCAGGGGGCAGCCAGCCCCAGCATTTT. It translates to CASSPSGGSQPQHF.

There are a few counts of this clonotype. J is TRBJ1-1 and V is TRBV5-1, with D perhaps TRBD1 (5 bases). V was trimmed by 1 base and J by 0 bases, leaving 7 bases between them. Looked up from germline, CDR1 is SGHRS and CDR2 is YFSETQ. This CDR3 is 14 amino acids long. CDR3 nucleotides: TGCGCCAGCAGCTTGTCCAGGGTGAACACTGAAGCTTTCTTT. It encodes CASSLSRVNTEAFF.

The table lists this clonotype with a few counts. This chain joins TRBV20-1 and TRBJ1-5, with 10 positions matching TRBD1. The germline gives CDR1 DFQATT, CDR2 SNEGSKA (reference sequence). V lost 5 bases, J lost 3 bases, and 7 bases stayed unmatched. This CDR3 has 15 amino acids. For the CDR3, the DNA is TGCAGTGCTCCTTCCGGGACAGGGGTCAATCAGCCCCAGCATTTT. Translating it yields CSAPSGTGVNQPQHF.

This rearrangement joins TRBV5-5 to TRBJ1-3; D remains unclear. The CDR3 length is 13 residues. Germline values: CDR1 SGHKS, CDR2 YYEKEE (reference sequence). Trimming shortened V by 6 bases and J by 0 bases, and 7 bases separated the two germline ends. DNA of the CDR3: TGTGCCAGCAAGGAGTTCTCTGGAAACACCATATATTTT. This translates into CASKEFSGNTIYF.

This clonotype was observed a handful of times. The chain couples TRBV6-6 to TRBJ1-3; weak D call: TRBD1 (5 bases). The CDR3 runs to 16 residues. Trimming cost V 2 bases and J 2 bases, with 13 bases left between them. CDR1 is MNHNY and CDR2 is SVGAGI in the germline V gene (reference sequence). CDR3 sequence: CASSYIARVTGNTIYF. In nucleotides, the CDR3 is TGTGCCAGCAGTTACATTGCCAGGGTAACTGGAAACACCATATATTTT.

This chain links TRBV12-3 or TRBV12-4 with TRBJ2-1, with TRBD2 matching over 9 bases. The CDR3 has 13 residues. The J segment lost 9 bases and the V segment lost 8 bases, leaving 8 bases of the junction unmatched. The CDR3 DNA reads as TGTGCCAGCCGGCAGCGGGGGGTCGGTGAGCAGTTCTTC. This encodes CASRQRGVGEQFF.

CDR3 bases: TGTGCCAGCAGCCATCCCGGAACCCAGTACTTC. Translated: CASSHPGTQYF. The chain joins TRBV6-1 to TRBJ2-5, with no clear D. V dropped 6 bases and J dropped 8 bases, with 10 bases sitting between them. The CDR3 consists of 11 residues. Looked up from germline, CDR1 is MNHNS and CDR2 is SASEGT.

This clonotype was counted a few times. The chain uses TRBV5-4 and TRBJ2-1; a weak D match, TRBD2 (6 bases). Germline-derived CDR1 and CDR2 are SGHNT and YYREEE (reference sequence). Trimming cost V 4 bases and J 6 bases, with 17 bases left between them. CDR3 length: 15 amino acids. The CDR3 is CASSLNPGDGNEQFF. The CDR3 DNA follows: TGTGCCAGCAGCCTGAATCCGGGAGATGGCAATGAGCAGTTCTTC.

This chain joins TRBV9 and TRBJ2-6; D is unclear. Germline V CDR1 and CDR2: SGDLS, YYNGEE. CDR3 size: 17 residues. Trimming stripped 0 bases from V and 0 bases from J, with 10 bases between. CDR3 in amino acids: CASSVAAGLSGANVLTF. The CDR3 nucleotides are TGTGCCAGCAGCGTAGCGGCAGGTCTCTCTGGGGCCAACGTCCTGACTTTC.

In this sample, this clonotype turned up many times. The CDR3 loop is CSARDGTAYGYTF. DNA of the CDR3: TGCAGTGCTAGAGATGGTACAGCCTATGGCTACACCTTC. This chain uses TRBV20-1 with TRBJ1-2; D unclear. CDR1 DFQATT and CDR2 SNEGSKA come from the germline V gene (reference sequence). This CDR3 is built from 13 residues. Deletions cut 0 bases from V and 4 bases from J, with 9 bases between.

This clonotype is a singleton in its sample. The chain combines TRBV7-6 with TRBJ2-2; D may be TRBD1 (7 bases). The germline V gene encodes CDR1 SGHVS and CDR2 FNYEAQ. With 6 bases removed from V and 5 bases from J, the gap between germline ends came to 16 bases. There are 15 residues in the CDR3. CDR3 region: CASRPLTGRTGELFF. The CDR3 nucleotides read TGTGCCAGCAGACCTTTGACAGGGAGGACCGGGGAGCTGTTTTTT.

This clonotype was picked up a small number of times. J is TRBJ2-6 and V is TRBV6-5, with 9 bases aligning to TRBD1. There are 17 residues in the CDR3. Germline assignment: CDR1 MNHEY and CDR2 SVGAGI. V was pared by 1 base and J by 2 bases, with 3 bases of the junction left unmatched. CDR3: CASSYYRGHTGANVLTF. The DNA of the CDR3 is TGTGCCAGCAGTTACTACAGGGGGCATACTGGGGCCAACGTCCTGACTTTC.

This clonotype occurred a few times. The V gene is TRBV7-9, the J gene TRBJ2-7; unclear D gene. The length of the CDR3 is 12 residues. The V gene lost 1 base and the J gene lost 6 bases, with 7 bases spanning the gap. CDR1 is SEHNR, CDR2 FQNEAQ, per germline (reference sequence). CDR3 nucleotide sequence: TGTGCCAGCAGCTTAGGGTTGGCCGAGCAGTACGTC. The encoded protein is CASSLGLAEQYV.

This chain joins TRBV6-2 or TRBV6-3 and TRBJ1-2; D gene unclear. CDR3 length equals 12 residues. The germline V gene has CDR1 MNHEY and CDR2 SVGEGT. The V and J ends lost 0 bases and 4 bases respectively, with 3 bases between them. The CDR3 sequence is CASSYSAYGYTF. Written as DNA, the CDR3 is TGTGCCAGCAGTTACTCGGCCTATGGCTACACCTTC.